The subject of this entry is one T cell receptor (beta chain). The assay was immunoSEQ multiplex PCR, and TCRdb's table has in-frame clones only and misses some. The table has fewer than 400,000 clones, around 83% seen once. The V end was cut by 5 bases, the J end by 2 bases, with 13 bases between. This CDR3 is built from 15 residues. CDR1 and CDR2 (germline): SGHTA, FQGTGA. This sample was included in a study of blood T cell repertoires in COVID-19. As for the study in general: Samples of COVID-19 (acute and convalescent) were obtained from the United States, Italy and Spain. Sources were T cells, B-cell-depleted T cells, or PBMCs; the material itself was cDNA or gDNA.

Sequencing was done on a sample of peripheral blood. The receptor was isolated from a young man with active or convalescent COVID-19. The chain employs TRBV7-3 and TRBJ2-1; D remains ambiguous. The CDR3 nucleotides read TGTGCCAGCAGCCCTCGCCCCAGCGCCTACAATGAGCAGTTCTTC. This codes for CASSPRPSAYNEQFF.